The clone carrying this T cell receptor (beta chain) appeared once. Its antigen remains unidentified. Before sequencing, viral peptide pools were used by the ViraFEST assay to expand antigen-specific CD4+ T cells. A 10-day culture period preceded the isolation of CD4+ T cells. Every participant took two doses of the BNT162b2 or mRNA-1273 vaccine. Nucleocapsid antibodies stayed negative before and after vaccination, showing no earlier SARS-CoV-2 infection. On both days 3 and 7, half of the culture medium was replaced with IL-2 medium. Only in-frame clones appear in the TCRdb table, and some are missing; sequencing was by immunoSEQ multiplex PCR. This table holds about 46,000 clones, around three quarters found once. The record originates from a study of vaccination effects on CD4 cells after COVID-19. From germline, CDR1 is SEHNR and CDR2 FQNEAQ (reference sequence). Unmatched junction bases numbered 10, after V lost 1 base and J lost 0 bases. The CDR3 is 18 residues long.

V and J are TRBV7-9 and TRBJ2-7; TRBD2 aligns across 9 bases. The source material was CD4+ T cells from PBMCs cultured with HCoV-OC43 spike peptides, sampled after COVID-19 vaccination. Subset here: HCoV-OC43 spike overlapping peptide pool stimulation. The TCR was taken from a human donor who received a COVID-19 vaccine. CDR3 loop: CASSLGGLAGPSSYEQYF. The CDR3 DNA reads as TGTGCCAGCAGCTTAGGAGGGCTAGCGGGGCCCTCCTCCTACGAGCAGTACTTC.